A selection of T cell receptor beta chains follows, all from one sample in a study of CD8+CD57+ T cells in acquired aplastic anemia. TCRdb recomputed calls from the reads with MiXCR, one row per CDR3 protein. The sample holds hundreds of thousands of distinct CDR3 sequences, around 30% seen once. Sequencing input: sorted CD4+, CD8+, or CD8+CD57+ T cells (not recorded which) from PBMCs. These TCRs come from a human donor with aplastic anemia. The CDR3 runs from the conserved cysteine through the conserved F or W. The D gene is left open where the match is weak. Clone size is not always given. Where it is, it says once, few, many or a class for expanded clones.

clone_size | d_call | j_call | v_call | cdr3_aa | cdr3_nt
many | . | TRBJ2-7 | TRBV19 | CASSISPVRSYEQYF | TGTGCCAGTAGTATTTCCCCGGTCAGATCCTACGAGCAGTACTTC
. | . | TRBJ2-5 | TRBV4-2 | CASILSAGGQETQYF | TGTGCCAGCATCCTTTCAGCAGGGGGGCAAGAGACCCAGTACTTC
. | . | TRBJ1-2 | TRBV10-1 | CASRDMDGNYGYTF | TGTGCCAGCAGGGATATGGACGGGAACTATGGCTACACCTTC
. | . | TRBJ1-2 | TRBV7-9 | CASSLGGAGYTF | TGTGCCAGCAGCTTAGGGGGCGCGGGCTACACCTTC
. | TRBD2 | TRBJ2-1 | TRBV6-7 | CASSYSPSGYNEQFF | TGTGCCAGCAGTTACTCTCCTAGCGGATACAATGAGCAGTTCTTC
many | . | TRBJ2-2 | TRBV10-1 | CASSEELGTGELFF | TGCGCCAGCAGTGAGGAACTTGGCACCGGGGAGCTGTTTTTT
. | . | TRBJ2-3 | TRBV7-3 | CASSPTGTQTQYF | TGTGCCAGCAGCCCCACCGGGACTCAAACGCAGTATTTT
. | . | TRBJ2-5 | TRBV29-1 | CSVDPFAGPQETQYF | TGCAGCGTTGATCCGTTCGCCGGGCCACAAGAGACCCAGTACTTC
. | . | TRBJ2-5 | TRBV2 | CASRVQGRAEETQYF | TGTGCCAGCAGGGTACAAGGACGGGCCGAAGAGACCCAGTACTTC
many | TRBD1 | TRBJ1-2 | TRBV10-3 | CAIMATGASPGYTF | TGTGCCATCATGGCGACAGGGGCGTCCCCTGGCTACACCTTC
. | TRBD1 | TRBJ2-7 | TRBV11-1 | CASSQGGDRGSEQYF | TGTGCCAGCAGCCAAGGGGGGGACAGGGGCTCCGAGCAGTACTTC
many | . | TRBJ2-5 | TRBV15 | CATTRLGETQYF | TGTGCCACTACTAGGTTGGGAGAGACCCAGTACTTC
many | . | TRBJ1-1 | TRBV10-3 | CAIRRDSGLLNTEAFF | TGTGCCATCAGGCGGGACTCAGGACTTCTGAACACTGAAGCTTTCTTT
many | . | TRBJ1-2 | TRBV25-1 | CASSATGINYGYTF | TGTGCCAGCAGCGCAACAGGGATTAACTATGGCTACACCTTC
many | TRBD1 | TRBJ1-1 | TRBV24-1 | CATSEGQGTEAFF | TGTGCCACCAGTGAAGGACAGGGCACTGAAGCTTTCTTT
. | TRBD1 | TRBJ1-1 | TRBV7-7 | CAKLGQGIMDTEAFF | TGTGCTAAGCTGGGACAGGGGATCATGGACACTGAAGCTTTCTTT
few | TRBD1 | TRBJ1-6 | TRBV30 | CAWSGGQGASPLHF | TGTGCCTGGAGTGGGGGACAGGGTGCATCACCCCTCCACTTT
many | . | TRBJ1-5 | TRBV10-2 | CASQDPGQPQHF | TGCGCCTCCCAAGACCCTGGCCAGCCCCAGCATTTT
few | TRBD2 | TRBJ2-7 | TRBV20-1 | CSATRAGTRGTYEQYF | TGCAGTGCTACAAGAGCCGGGACTAGGGGAACCTACGAGCAGTACTTC
few | . | TRBJ2-5 | TRBV29-1 | CSVLRPASGEYF | TGCAGCGTTTTGAGGCCCGCTAGTGGGGAGTACTTC